The TCR beta chain under discussion was sequenced for a study of blood T cell repertoires in COVID-19. Study background: Acute and convalescent COVID-19 specimens originated in the United States, Italy and Spain. T cells, B-cell-depleted T cells, or PBMCs supplied cDNA or gDNA.

Per the original methods: Scientists estimated how many nucleated cells there were by amplifying reference gene primers. Clones were sequenced by immunoSEQ multiplex PCR, and TCRdb holds only the in-frame ones, with some missing. Clone size and V and J calls were adopted from that table, with D and trimming inferred from the DNA. The sample shows fewer than 200,000 clones, around three quarters of them seen only once. Losses at the gene ends were 4 bases for V and 5 bases for J; bases not matched to a gene: 11. The germline V gene encodes CDR1 MGHRA and CDR2 YSYEKL. The CDR3 length is 17 residues. This TCR came from a man in his 60s with acute or convalescent COVID-19. The rearrangement joins TRBV4-1 to TRBJ2-5; 12 bases fit TRBD2. Sequenced input: peripheral blood. The CDR3 here is CASSRLPLAGGGETQYF. In nucleotides, the CDR3 is TGCGCCAGCAGCCGCCTACCACTAGCGGGGGGTGGGGAGACCCAGTACTTC.